This passage covers 8 T cell receptor beta chains from one sample sequenced in a study of cytomegalovirus exposure and HLA in healthy donors. Sequencing was performed with immunoSEQ multiplex PCR; in TCRdb, only in-frame clones are kept and a portion is missing. The sample records 250,000 or so clones, roughly 89% being singletons. Source material: PBMCs. These receptors were taken from a woman younger than 35 in good health and CMV-seronegative.

The V call is TRBV4-1, the J call TRBJ1-2; unclear D gene. Trimming removed 0 bases at V and 5 bases at J, with 10 bases between. CDR3 size: 14 residues. Per the germline V gene, CDR1 is MGHRA and CDR2 is YSYEKL. CDR3 in DNA: TGCGCCAGCAGCCAAGATCCGACCGGGTATGGCTACACCTTC. Translating gives CASSQDPTGYGYTF.

The gene calls are TRBV7-9 and TRBJ2-3; 12 bases agree with TRBD2. V gave up 1 base and J gave up 5 bases; unmatched junction bases: 1. The germline CDR1 and CDR2 sequences are SEHNR and FQNEAQ (reference sequence). CDR3 size: 15 residues. The CDR3 protein is CASSLGLAGVDTQYF. CDR3 nucleotides: TGTGCCAGCAGCTTAGGACTAGCGGGGGTAGATACGCAGTATTTT.

The rearrangement links TRBV6-1 to TRBJ2-5; D is perhaps TRBD1 (5 bases). In germline, CDR1 is MNHNS, CDR2 SASEGT. The V gene lost 5 bases and the J gene lost 2 bases, with 6 bases spanning the gap. The CDR3 runs 12 residues. The CDR3 loop reads CASSPGQETQYF. CDR3 nucleotide sequence: TGTGCCAGCAGTCCAGGGCAAGAGACCCAGTACTTC.

The gene calls are TRBV25-1 and TRBJ1-1; no firm D call. This CDR3 spans 15 amino acids. The germline V gene has CDR1 MGHDK and CDR2 SYGVNS. V was shortened by 3 bases and J by 0 bases, with 11 bases between the two germline ends. Written as DNA, the CDR3 is TGTGCCAGCAGTGAGTCCGGACTCATGAACACTGAAGCTTTCTTT. Protein product: CASSESGLMNTEAFF.

This clone was recorded only once. The chain couples TRBV7-2 to TRBJ2-7, with 11 positions matching TRBD2. The germline CDR1 and CDR2 sequences are SGHTA and FQGNSA. V lost 3 bases, J lost 1 base, and 8 bases stayed unmatched. The CDR3 is made up of 17 amino acids. The CDR3: CASSFRVTSGGSYEQYF. The CDR3 DNA reads as TGTGCCAGCAGCTTCCGCGTTACTAGCGGGGGTTCCTACGAGCAGTACTTC.

V usage is TRBV7-9 and J usage is TRBJ1-1; D ambiguous. The V and J ends lost 4 bases and 5 bases respectively, with 14 bases between them. CDR3 length equals 14 residues. CDR1 SEHNR and CDR2 FQNEAQ come from the germline V gene (reference sequence). Written as DNA, the CDR3 is TGTGCCAGCAGCTCTTCCCCCCCCGGGACTGAAGCTTTCTTT. Translating gives CASSSSPPGTEAFF.

V usage is TRBV27 and J usage is TRBJ2-7; 10 bases align to TRBD2. The CDR3 covers 15 residues. In germline, CDR1 is MNHEY, CDR2 SMNVEV (reference sequence). V shed 4 bases, J shed 2 bases, and the junction held 5 bases outside the gene matches. The CDR3 sequence: CASSSLAGLAYEQYV. The CDR3 nucleotides read TGTGCCAGCAGTTCACTAGCGGGGCTAGCCTACGAGCAGTACGTC.

The chain joins TRBV6-5 to TRBJ2-5; TRBD2 aligns across 7 bases. CDR1 is MNHEY and CDR2 is SVGAGI in the germline V gene. V trimming: 6 bases; J trimming: 1 base; junction bases outside the gene matches: 5. This CDR3 region has 14 residues. CDR3 sequence (DNA): TGTGCCAGCAGCTCCACTAGCGTCCAAGAGACCCAGTACTTC. It codes for CASSSTSVQETQYF.